This entry describes one T cell receptor beta chain. The antigen is unknown. V dropped 5 bases and J dropped 2 bases, with 13 bases sitting between them. The CDR3 loop spans 14 amino acids. Germline-derived CDR1 and CDR2 are SGHAT and FQNNGV. The sample originates from a study of CD8 T cells in ankylosing spondylitis. General observations from the study: Seemingly distinctive of ankylosing spondylitis blood was a TCR beta motif formed by eight highly homologous variants. Disease-linked clones reportedly concentrated significantly in matched ankylosing spondylitis synovial fluid. Previous work reported some of these motif variants in the synovial fluid and blood of reactive arthritis.

TCRdb redid the calling of the 5' RACE reads with MiXCR, one entry per CDR3 protein. This table holds under 300,000 distinct CDR3 sequences, 15% to 20% found once. This receptor was identified in a male donor with ankylosing spondylitis or in good health (not recorded which). The J gene is TRBJ2-7, the V gene TRBV11-2, with D possibly called TRBD1 or TRBD2 (5 bases each). What was sequenced was blood, either unsorted or a sorted T cell fraction (not recorded which). In DNA, the CDR3 is TGTGCCAGCAGCCCTTGGGACCGACCCTACGAGCAGTACTTC. Amino acids: CASSPWDRPYEQYF. The full variable domain, its missing parts supplied by reference TRBV11-2 and TRBJ2-7, is EAGVAQSPRYKIIEKRQSVAFWCNPISGHATLYWYQQILGQGPKLLIQFQNNGVVDDSQLPKDRFSAERLKGVDSTLKIQPAKLEDSAVYLCASSPWDRPYEQYFGPGTRLTVT.